The entry below gives a single T cell receptor (beta chain) sequence along with its context. Its cognate antigen has yet to be identified. Base qualities were left out, and no much larger clone turns up one base away. This sample is drawn from a study of OX40 agonist ivuxolimab in advanced cancers. In terms of the full investigation: The costimulatory receptor OX40 (CD134) was targeted by ivuxolimab, a fully human IgG2 agonistic monoclonal antibody. Intravenous ivuxolimab was administered to patients every 2 weeks at six dose levels: 0.01, 0.1, 0.3, 1.5, 3 and 10 mg/kg. Of the roughly 52 dose-escalation patients, hepatocellular carcinoma was present in about 20, melanoma in some 15, renal cell carcinoma in 9 and head and neck cancer in 9. The dose-escalation cohort was about 86% male with a mean age of around 64 years, ranging from roughly 23 to 90. Patients were allowed to have had prior anti-PD-1, anti-PD-L1 or anti-CTLA-4 therapy, and approximately 40% of the dose-escalation patients had been treated with checkpoint inhibitors. Partial responses occurred in three dose-escalation patients: two with cutaneous melanoma and one with hepatocellular carcinoma. Peripheral TCRbeta sequencing aimed to test whether ivuxolimab altered TCR sequence diversity and caused clonal T-cell expansion. The paper reports the monotherapy dose-escalation portion (N ≈ 52 patients) of the phase I ivuxolimab trial.

Study-level results and caveats: At doses of 0.1 to 3.0 mg/kg, clonal expansion of both CD4+ and CD8+ T cells in blood was seen between baseline and week 6. In the 0.1-3.0 mg/kg groups, partial responders had among the lowest normalized peripheral clonal expansion, particularly in CD8+ T cells. Low levels of normalized T-cell clonal expansion were also shown by some nonresponding patients. After ivuxolimab, more expanded clones were found on average in CD8+ T cells than in CD4+ T cells. Which antigens the clonally expanded peripheral T cells were specific for was not determined.

From a lookup of the germline V gene (reference sequence), CDR1 and CDR2 are LNHDA and SQIVND. Including the terminal cysteine and phenylalanine, the CDR3 comprises 11 residues. Only the CDR3 DNA stays, 33 bases, in frame from base 1. Between the V and J ends, shortened by 6 bases and 10 bases respectively, the junction contains 9 bases. Patients with autoimmune disease history or receiving systemic immunosuppression were excluded from the trial. Peripheral blood for TCR sequencing was drawn from every dose cohort at baseline, at cycle 4 day 1 and at cycle 7 day 1. Samples came from an open-label, multicenter, first-in-human phase I dose-escalation trial of ivuxolimab. Adults with locally advanced or metastatic head and neck squamous cell, hepatocellular, melanoma or renal cell carcinoma were enrolled in the trial. Before TCR sequencing, CD4+ T cells and CD8+ T cells from peripheral blood were sorted into separate populations.

Genomic DNA was extracted from sorted cells for sequencing of the TCRbeta CDR3 region. The immunoSEQ Assay was used for sequencing of TCRbeta CDR3 regions. The table was pulled from immuneACCESS by TCRdb, which kept in-frame rearrangements only. Such tables lose some clones; where checked, under half of the loss comes from unresolved V genes, and the rest has no known cause. The sample table records 30,000 to 35,000 clones; around 90% of these occur just once. About 35% of the sample lies in the top ten. The rearrangement combines TRBV19 with TRBJ2-2; the D segment cannot be called with confidence. Sequenced here: CD4+ or CD8+ T cells sorted from blood, sampled in a trial of the OX40 agonist ivuxolimab. The sequence was collected from an adult with an advanced solid tumor such as melanoma, head and neck, liver or kidney cancer. DNA sequence: TGTGCCAGTAGACGCGGCCCGGAGCTGTTTTTT. This is translated as CASRRGPELFF. With the portions outside the CDR3 filled from the reference TRBV19 and TRBJ2-2 genes, the complete variable region becomes DGGITQSPKYLFRKEGQNVTLSCEQNLNHDAMYWYRQDPGQGLRLIYYSQIVNDFQKGDIAEGYSVSREKKESFPLTVTSAQKNPTAFYLCASRRGPELFFGEGSRLTVL.